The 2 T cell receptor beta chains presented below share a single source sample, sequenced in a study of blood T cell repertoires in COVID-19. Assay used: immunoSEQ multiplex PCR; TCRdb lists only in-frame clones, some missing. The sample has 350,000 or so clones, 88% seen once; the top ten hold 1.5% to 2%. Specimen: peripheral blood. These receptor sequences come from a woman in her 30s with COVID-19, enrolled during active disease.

The CDR3 spells CASSVGDSNEKLFF. The CDR3 region has the DNA TGTGCCAGCAGCGTGGGAGACTCTAATGAAAAACTGTTTTTT. The V gene is TRBV9, the J gene TRBJ1-4; D ambiguous. This CDR3 is built from 14 residues. The germline V gene encodes CDR1 SGDLS and CDR2 YYNGEE. V gave up 2 bases and J gave up 3 bases, with 8 bases separating them.

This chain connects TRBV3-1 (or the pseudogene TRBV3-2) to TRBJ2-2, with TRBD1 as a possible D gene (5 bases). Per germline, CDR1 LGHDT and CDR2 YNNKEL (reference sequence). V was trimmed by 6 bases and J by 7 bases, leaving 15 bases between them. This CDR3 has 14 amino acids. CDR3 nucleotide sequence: TGTGCCAGCAGTTACGGCGTCGACAGCGGGGAGCTGTTTTTT. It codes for CASSYGVDSGELFF.